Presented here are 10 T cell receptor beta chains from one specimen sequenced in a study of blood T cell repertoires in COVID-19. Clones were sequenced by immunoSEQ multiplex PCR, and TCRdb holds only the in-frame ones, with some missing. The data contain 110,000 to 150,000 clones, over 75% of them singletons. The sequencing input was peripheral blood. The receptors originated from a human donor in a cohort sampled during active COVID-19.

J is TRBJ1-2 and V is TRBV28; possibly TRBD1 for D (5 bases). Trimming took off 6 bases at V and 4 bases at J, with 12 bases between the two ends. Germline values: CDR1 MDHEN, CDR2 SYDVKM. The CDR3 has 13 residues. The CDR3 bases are TGTGCCAGCAGCTCCGGACAACCCTATGGCTACACCTTC. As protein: CASSSGQPYGYTF.

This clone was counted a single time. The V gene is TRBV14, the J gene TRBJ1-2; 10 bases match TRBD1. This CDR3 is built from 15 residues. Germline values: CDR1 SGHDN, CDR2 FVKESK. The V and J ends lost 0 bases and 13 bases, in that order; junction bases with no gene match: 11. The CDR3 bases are TGTGCCAGCAGCCAAGAAGCACCGGGACAGGGGTTGATCACCTTC. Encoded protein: CASSQEAPGQGLITF.

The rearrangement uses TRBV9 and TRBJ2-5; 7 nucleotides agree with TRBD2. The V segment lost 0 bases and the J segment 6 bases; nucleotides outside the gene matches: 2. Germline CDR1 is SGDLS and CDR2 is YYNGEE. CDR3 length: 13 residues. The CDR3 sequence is CASSVGEGQTQYF. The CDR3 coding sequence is TGTGCCAGCAGCGTAGGGGAGGGACAGACCCAGTACTTC.

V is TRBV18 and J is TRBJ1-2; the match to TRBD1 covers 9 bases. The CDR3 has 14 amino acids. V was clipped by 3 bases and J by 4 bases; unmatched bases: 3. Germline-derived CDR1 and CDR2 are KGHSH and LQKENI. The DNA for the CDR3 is TGTGCCAGCTCACCGGGACAGGGCGGCTATGGCTACACCTTC. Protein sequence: CASSPGQGGYGYTF.

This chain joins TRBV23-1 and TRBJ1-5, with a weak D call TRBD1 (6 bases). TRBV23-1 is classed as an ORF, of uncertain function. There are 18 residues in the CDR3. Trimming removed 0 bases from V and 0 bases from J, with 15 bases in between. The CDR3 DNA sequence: TGCGCCAGCAGTCAATCTCGGACAGCCAGTTATAGCAATCAGCCCCAGCATTTT. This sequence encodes CASSQSRTASYSNQPQHF.

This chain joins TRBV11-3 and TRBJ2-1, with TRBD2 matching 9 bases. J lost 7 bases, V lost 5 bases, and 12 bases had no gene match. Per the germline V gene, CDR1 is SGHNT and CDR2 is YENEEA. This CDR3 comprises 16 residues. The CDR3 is CASSPSLGGRGNEQFF. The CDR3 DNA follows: TGTGCCAGCAGCCCCTCCCTGGGCGGGAGGGGGAATGAGCAGTTCTTC.

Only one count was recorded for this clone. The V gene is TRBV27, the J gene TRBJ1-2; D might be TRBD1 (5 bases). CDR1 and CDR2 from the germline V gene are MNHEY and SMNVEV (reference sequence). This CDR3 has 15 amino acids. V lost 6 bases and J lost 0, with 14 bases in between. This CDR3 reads CASSGGGFTNYGYTF. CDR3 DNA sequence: TGTGCCAGCAGCGGGGGGGGTTTCACTAACTATGGCTACACCTTC.

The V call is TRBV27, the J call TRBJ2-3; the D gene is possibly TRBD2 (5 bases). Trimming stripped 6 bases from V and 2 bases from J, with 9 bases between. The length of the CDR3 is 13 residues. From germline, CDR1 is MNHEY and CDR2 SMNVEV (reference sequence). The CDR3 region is CASRRAYTDTQYF. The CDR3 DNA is TGTGCCAGCAGGAGGGCCTACACAGATACGCAGTATTTT.

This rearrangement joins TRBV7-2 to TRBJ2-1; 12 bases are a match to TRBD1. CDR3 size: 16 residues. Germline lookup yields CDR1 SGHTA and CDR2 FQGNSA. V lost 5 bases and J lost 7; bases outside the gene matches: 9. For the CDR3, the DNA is TGTGCCAGCAGCACCGGGACAGGGGGCTTTGTTAATGAGCAGTTCTTC. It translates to CASSTGTGGFVNEQFF.

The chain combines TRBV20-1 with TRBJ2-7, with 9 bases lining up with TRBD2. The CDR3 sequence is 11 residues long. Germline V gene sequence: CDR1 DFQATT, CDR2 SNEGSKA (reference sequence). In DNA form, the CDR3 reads TGCAGTGCTAGAGTGCAGGGACTAGCAATTGTC. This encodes CSARVQGLAIV.